This T cell receptor (beta chain) came from a study of regulatory T cells in long-lasting Graves disease. Indicated time point: persistent/refractory GD, antithyroid drugs over 5 years with positive TRAb. TCR sequences were obtained from RNA taken from PBMCs. At least ten counts were recorded for this clonotype. Arm-PCR of CDR3 regions and iRepertoire HTBI primers were used to build TCR beta libraries. One entry per CDR3 protein results from TCRdb running MiXCR on the multiplex PCR reads. The sample records roughly 450,000 distinct CDR3 sequences, roughly a quarter being singletons. The germline gives CDR1 SQVTM, CDR2 ANQGSEA. Unmatched junction bases numbered 19, after V lost 6 bases and J lost 7 bases. There are 17 residues in the CDR3.

V gene TRBV29-1 combines with J gene TRBJ2-7; 12 nucleotides match TRBD2. This TCR was sampled from a female donor with Graves disease. Here the sequenced sample was peripheral blood mononuclear cells (PBMCs), taken when the disease was refractory, from a patient treated with antithyroid drugs. In DNA, the CDR3 is TGCAGCGTCCTCATAGGGGGAGGACTAGCGGGATCGGGGGAGCAGTACTTC. Residues: CSVLIGGGLAGSGEQYF.